Each of the 29 T cell receptor beta chains below was sequenced from the same sample in a study of blood T cell repertoires in COVID-19. Assay used: immunoSEQ multiplex PCR; TCRdb lists only in-frame clones, some missing. This sample has more than 95,000 clones, with roughly 90% found just once. The sequenced sample consisted of peripheral blood. The origin of the receptors is a human donor in a cohort sampled during active COVID-19.

This clone was found once. V and J are TRBV28 and TRBJ1-5; no reliable D call. Looked up from germline, CDR1 is MDHEN and CDR2 is SYDVKM. V was clipped by 6 bases and J by 3 bases, with 6 bases between them. This CDR3 is 12 amino acids long. The CDR3 is CASSLNNQPQHF. The DNA of the CDR3 is TGTGCCAGCAGCCTAAACAATCAGCCCCAGCATTTT.

J is TRBJ1-5 and V is TRBV6-5; the D is unclear. Germline CDR1 MNHEY, CDR2 SVGAGI. V lost 7 bases, J lost 7 bases, and 14 bases lay in between. The CDR3 length is 13 residues. The chain's CDR3 is CASKTGNGQPQHF. The CDR3 DNA is TGTGCCAGCAAGACCGGGAACGGGCAGCCCCAGCATTTT.

The rearrangement uses TRBV6-5 and TRBJ1-1; D might be TRBD1 (5 bases). CDR1 and CDR2 from the germline V gene are MNHEY and SVGAGI. Trimming pared 2 bases from V and 4 bases from J, leaving 11 bases between. This CDR3 contains 14 residues. Here the CDR3 reads CASSYKGRGTEAFF. DNA for the CDR3: TGTGCCAGCAGTTACAAGGGGCGCGGCACTGAAGCTTTCTTT.

The rearrangement links TRBV5-6 to TRBJ2-7, with 7 bases identical to TRBD1. The length of the CDR3 is 18 residues. V trimming: 3 bases; J trimming: 5 bases; junction bases outside the gene matches: 20. CDR1 SGHDT and CDR2 YYEEEE come from the germline V gene. The DNA for the CDR3 is TGTGCCAGCAGCTCATTCAGTTTTGACAGGGAGTTGGGGGACGAGCAGTACTTC. The encoded protein is CASSSFSFDRELGDEQYF.

The V and J genes are TRBV4-2 and TRBJ2-6, with D perhaps TRBD1 (6 bases). CDR1 and CDR2 (germline): LGHNA, YNFKEQ. The CDR3 extends over 17 amino acids. Trimming took off 0 bases at V and 2 bases at J, with 11 bases between the two ends. The CDR3: CASSQEEGVTGANVLTF. The CDR3 DNA sequence: TGTGCCAGCAGCCAAGAAGAGGGGGTCACTGGGGCCAACGTCCTGACTTTC.

This clone was recorded a few times. The V and J genes are TRBV29-1 and TRBJ2-7, with 7 nucleotides matching TRBD2. The V gene end was trimmed by 5 bases and the J gene end by 4 bases; junction bases not matched to a gene: 8. This CDR3 has 13 residues. Germline loops: CDR1 SQVTM, CDR2 ANQGSEA. DNA of the CDR3: TGCAGCGTTCAAGGAGGGAGGGATTACGAGCAGTACTTC. This translates into CSVQGGRDYEQYF.

The genes are TRBV4-1 and TRBJ1-1; possibly TRBD1 for D (6 bases). Germline V gives CDR1 MGHRA, CDR2 YSYEKL. With 1 base removed from V and 3 bases from J, the gap between germline ends came to 9 bases. The CDR3 totals 14 residues. The CDR3 loop reads CASSQGPGDTEAFF. DNA for the CDR3: TGCGCCAGCAGCCAAGGGCCAGGGGACACTGAAGCTTTCTTT.

The rearrangement joins TRBV11-1 to TRBJ1-2; 8 nucleotides line up with TRBD1. Trimming removed 5 bases from V and 5 bases from J; junction bases left unmatched: 10. CDR3 length: 15 residues. CDR1 and CDR2 (germline): SGHAT, FQDESV (reference sequence). The CDR3 sequence: CASSPGQGGGYGYTF. In DNA, the CDR3 is TGTGCCAGCAGCCCAGGACAGGGAGGGGGATATGGCTACACCTTC.

V usage is TRBV5-1 and J usage is TRBJ1-1, with D possibly matching TRBD1 (6 bases). CDR1 and CDR2 from the germline V gene are SGHRS and YFSETQ. The CDR3 consists of 14 residues. Deletions cut 4 bases from V and 2 bases from J, with 12 bases between. The CDR3 sequence is CASSPGQSNTEAFF. CDR3 DNA sequence: TGCGCCAGCAGCCCCGGACAGAGTAACACTGAAGCTTTCTTT.

The CDR3 is CASSRFSGDEQYF. DNA for the CDR3: TGTGCCAGCAGCCGCTTTTCGGGAGACGAGCAGTACTTC. V and J are TRBV3-1 (or the pseudogene TRBV3-2) and TRBJ2-7; D is possibly TRBD2 (6 bases). The V end was cut by 4 bases, the J end by 5 bases, with 12 bases between. Germline values: CDR1 LGHDT, CDR2 YNNKEL (reference sequence). This CDR3 is built from 13 residues.

In this sample, this clone turned up once. V is TRBV20-1 and J is TRBJ2-7, with D possibly matching TRBD1 (5 bases). This CDR3 has 11 amino acids. Trimming took 6 bases from V and 3 from J, leaving 9 bases between them. Per the germline V gene, CDR1 is DFQATT and CDR2 is SNEGSKA (reference sequence). CDR3 in DNA: TGCAGTGCCCCTAGGGGCTACGAGCAGTACTTC. It encodes CSAPRGYEQYF.

V and J are TRBV15 and TRBJ2-5; the D gene is possibly TRBD1 (6 bases). Between the trimmed V and J ends, which lost 2 bases and 5 bases, there was a span of 18 bases. The CDR3 sequence is 16 residues long. Germline CDR1 reads LNHNV; CDR2 reads YYDKDF (reference sequence). Here the CDR3 reads CATSRYRPRGRETQYF. CDR3 nucleotide sequence: TGTGCCACCAGCAGATACCGACCCAGGGGACGCGAGACCCAGTACTTC.

The chain recombines TRBV5-4 with TRBJ2-7; 7 bases are a match to TRBD1. V trimming: 0 bases; J trimming: 3 bases; junction bases outside the gene matches: 18. CDR1 is SGHNT and CDR2 is YYREEE in the germline V gene (reference sequence). CDR3 length equals 19 residues. The CDR3 region has the DNA TGTGCCAGCAGCTTGGGAGCCTCAGGGGGATTTTCCGAAGGCTACGAGCAGTACTTC. Protein product: CASSLGASGGFSEGYEQYF.

This clone appeared once. The V and J genes are TRBV7-2 and TRBJ2-6; no clear D. CDR3 size: 13 residues. Germline V gene lookup returns CDR1 SGHTA and CDR2 FQGNSA. Trimming pared 5 bases from V and 3 bases from J, leaving 5 bases between. CDR3 DNA sequence: TGTGCCAGCAGCAGCTTTGGGGCCAACGTCCTGACTTTC. Residues: CASSSFGANVLTF.

The chain joins TRBV11-3 to TRBJ2-3; 9 bases fit TRBD2. V trimming: 2 bases; J trimming: 5 bases; junction bases outside the gene matches: 11. This CDR3 contains 17 residues. Germline V gene lookup returns CDR1 SGHNT and CDR2 YENEEA. For the CDR3, the DNA is TGTGCCAGCAGCTTAATCCCTCAGCGGGGGGCCGGAGATACGCAGTATTTT. Protein product: CASSLIPQRGAGDTQYF.

The J gene is TRBJ1-2, the V gene TRBV7-6, with D possibly TRBD1 on 5 matching bases. Trimming took off 2 bases at V and 7 bases at J, with 17 bases between the two ends. The CDR3 loop spans 15 amino acids. The V gene's germline CDR1 is SGHVS and CDR2 FNYEAQ. The CDR3 loop reads CASSLPAPGFGGYTF. For the CDR3, the DNA is TGTGCCAGCAGCTTACCGGCCCCAGGGTTCGGTGGCTACACCTTC. The variable domain in full, completed from reference TRBV7-6 and TRBJ1-2, reads GAGVSQSPRYKVTKRGQDVALRCDPISGHVSLYWYRQALGQGPEFLTYFNYEAQQDKSGLPNDRFSAERPEGSISTLTIQRTEQRDSAMYRCASSLPAPGFGGYTFGSGTRLTVV.

This chain connects TRBV5-1 to TRBJ1-1; D unresolved. The CDR3 runs 14 residues. V was shortened by 2 bases and J by 2 bases, with 10 bases between the two germline ends. CDR1 is SGHRS and CDR2 is YFSETQ in the germline V gene. This CDR3 reads CASSFDGVNTEAFF. The CDR3 nucleotides read TGCGCCAGCAGCTTTGACGGGGTTAACACTGAAGCTTTCTTT.

V is TRBV7-2 and J is TRBJ1-2, with 8 bases lining up with TRBD1. The germline CDR1 and CDR2 sequences are SGHTA and FQGNSA. Trimming at V came to 0 bases and at J to 2 bases, leaving 5 bases not matched to a gene. This CDR3 is built from 16 residues. CDR3 DNA sequence: TGTGCCAGCAGCTTAGCGCAGGGGGCGGACAACTATGGCTACACCTTC. As protein: CASSLAQGADNYGYTF.

This chain joins TRBV5-1 and TRBJ2-1; 7 bases line up with TRBD1. CDR1 is SGHRS, CDR2 YFSETQ, per germline. With V trimmed by 2 bases and J by 7 bases, 3 bases remained unmatched. CDR3 length: 13 residues. The CDR3 nucleotides read TGCGCCAGCAGCTTAACGACAGGGAATGAGCAGTTCTTC. Amino acid sequence: CASSLTTGNEQFF.

The chain joins TRBV28 to TRBJ2-1, with D maybe TRBD2 (5 bases). V lost 7 bases to trimming and J lost 3 bases, with 19 bases between them. This CDR3 is 16 amino acids long. From germline, CDR1 is MDHEN and CDR2 SYDVKM. The CDR3 loop is CASIATVGDYYNEQFF. For the CDR3, the DNA is TGTGCCAGCATTGCCACGGTGGGAGACTACTACAATGAGCAGTTCTTC.

This clone was detected only once. The chain links TRBV28 to TRBJ1-1, with TRBD1 matching 11 bases. After removal of 3 bases from V and 8 bases from J, the junction contained 8 bases not matched to a gene. The CDR3 is made up of 15 amino acids. The germline V gene encodes CDR1 MDHEN and CDR2 SYDVKM. CDR3 in amino acids: CASSFPGQGAREAFF. The DNA for the CDR3 is TGTGCCAGCAGTTTCCCCGGACAGGGGGCTCGAGAAGCTTTCTTT.

In this sample, this clone turned up a few times. The chain uses TRBV27 and TRBJ2-7; maybe TRBD2 (5 bases). Per germline, CDR1 MNHEY and CDR2 SMNVEV (reference sequence). V lost 8 bases and J 2 bases, leaving 7 bases between the germline ends. The CDR3 runs to 11 residues. CDR3 sequence: CASGGPYEQYF. The CDR3 DNA follows: TGTGCCAGCGGAGGACCCTACGAGCAGTACTTC.

The V call is TRBV7-8, the J call TRBJ1-1; the D gene is possibly TRBD1 (5 bases). The V gene lost 5 bases and the J gene lost 4 bases, with 20 bases spanning the gap. CDR1 is SGHVS and CDR2 is FQNEAQ in the germline V gene. This CDR3 has 16 residues. The chain's CDR3 is CASSPGRSGGTTEAFF. The CDR3 nucleotides read TGTGCCAGCAGCCCCGGACGGTCGGGGGGAACCACTGAAGCTTTCTTT.

The chain employs TRBV2 and TRBJ1-2; TRBD1 matches at 8 bases. The CDR3 spans 16 residues. Germline CDR1 is SNHLY and CDR2 is FYNNEI. The V segment lost 6 bases and the J segment 7 bases; nucleotides outside the gene matches: 16. This CDR3 is CASSQTQQGVTSGYTF. The CDR3, as DNA: TGTGCCAGCAGCCAAACCCAACAGGGGGTAACGAGTGGCTACACCTTC.

CDR3 loop: CATSDHGTLNTGELFF. The CDR3 DNA follows: TGTGCCACCAGTGATCACGGGACTCTTAACACCGGGGAGCTGTTTTTT. V is TRBV24-1 and J is TRBJ2-2; TRBD2 is a possible D gene (6 bases). The germline CDR1 and CDR2 sequences are KGHDR and SFDVKD. V was cut by 3 bases and J by 2 bases, with 12 bases left in between. CDR3 size: 16 residues.

V usage is TRBV9 and J usage is TRBJ2-1; TRBD2 is a possible D gene (7 bases). Germline-derived CDR1 and CDR2 are SGDLS and YYNGEE. V lost 4 bases to trimming and J lost 12 bases, with 23 bases between them. The CDR3 sequence is 15 residues long. Here the CDR3 DNA reads TGTGCCAGCAGCCCACTCGCGGGGGCCCGTGGTGTGCAGTTCTTC. This translates into CASSPLAGARGVQFF.

The genes are TRBV19 and TRBJ2-7; 10 bases align to TRBD1. Trimming cost V 3 bases and J 5 bases; bases outside gene matches: 7. The CDR3 loop spans 15 amino acids. Germline CDR1 and CDR2: LNHDA and SQIVND (reference sequence). In nucleotides, the CDR3 is TGTGCCAGTAGTATCCGGGACAGGGGAACGAACGAGCAGTACTTC. It is translated as CASSIRDRGTNEQYF.

The genes are TRBV5-4 and TRBJ2-7; D unresolved. Trimming stripped 4 bases from V and 1 base from J, with 12 bases between. This CDR3 has 14 residues. The germline CDR1 and CDR2 sequences are SGHNT and YYREEE (reference sequence). The CDR3 is CASSEREFSYEQYF. CDR3 bases: TGTGCCAGCAGCGAGCGAGAGTTTTCCTACGAGCAGTACTTC.

The V call is TRBV4-2, the J call TRBJ2-6; D is perhaps TRBD2 (5 bases). The CDR3 has 18 amino acids. Trimming shortened V by 4 bases and J by 0 bases, and 16 bases separated the two germline ends. From germline, CDR1 is LGHNA and CDR2 YNFKEQ. CDR3 sequence reads: CASSPLGAPGSGANVLTF. The CDR3 DNA reads as TGTGCCAGCAGCCCTCTGGGAGCCCCAGGCTCTGGGGCCAACGTCCTGACTTTC.